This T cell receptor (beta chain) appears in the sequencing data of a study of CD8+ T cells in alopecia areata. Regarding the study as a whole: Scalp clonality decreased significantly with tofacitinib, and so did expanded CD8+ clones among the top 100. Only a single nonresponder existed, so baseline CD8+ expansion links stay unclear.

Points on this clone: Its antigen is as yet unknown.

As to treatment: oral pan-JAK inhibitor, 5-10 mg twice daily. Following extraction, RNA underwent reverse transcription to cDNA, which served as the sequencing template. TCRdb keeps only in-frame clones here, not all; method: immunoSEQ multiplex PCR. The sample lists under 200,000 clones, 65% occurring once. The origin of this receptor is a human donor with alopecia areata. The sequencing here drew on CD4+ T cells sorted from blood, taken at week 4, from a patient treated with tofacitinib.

The CDR3 is CASSLSLNRGGQPQHF. The CDR3 DNA reads as TGTGCCAGCAGCTTATCCCTGAACAGGGGAGGACAGCCCCAGCATTTT. This chain uses TRBV7-2 with TRBJ1-5, with 7 nucleotides matching TRBD1. CDR3 length equals 16 residues. With V trimmed by 2 bases and J by 7 bases, 11 bases remained unmatched. Germline-derived CDR1 and CDR2 are SGHTA and FQGNSA.